Shown below are 10 T cell receptor beta chains from a single sample sequenced in a study of blood T cell repertoires in COVID-19. Assay used: immunoSEQ multiplex PCR; TCRdb lists only in-frame clones, some missing. The sample yields hundreds of thousands of clones, roughly 85% seen once. The sample was PBMCs or T cells enriched from blood (not recorded which). Receptors originate from a woman in her thirties or forties who had recovered from COVID-19.

CDR3 amino acids: CASSFTGSEGGELFF. CDR3 DNA sequence: TGCGCCAGCAGCTTTACCGGGAGTGAGGGCGGGGAGCTGTTTTTT. This chain links TRBV5-1 with TRBJ2-2; tentative D call: TRBD2 (6 bases). Germline assignment: CDR1 SGHRS and CDR2 YFSETQ. The CDR3 has 15 amino acids. Trimming took 2 bases from V and 7 from J, leaving 15 bases between them. Combining the CDR3 with reference TRBV5-1 and TRBJ2-2 gives the whole variable domain KAGVTQTPRYLIKTRGQQVTLSCSPISGHRSVSWYQQTPGQGLQFLFEYFSETQRNKGNFPGRFSGRQFSNSRSEMNVSTLELGDSALYLCASSFTGSEGGELFFGEGSRLTVL.

As to this clone: The germline gene is not matched at one end of the junction; a read error may be the cause. The V and J genes are TRBV7-9 and TRBJ1-4; D gene unclear. The V gene's germline CDR1 is SEHNR and CDR2 FQNEAQ (reference sequence). CDR3 length: 9 residues. CDR3 in amino acids: CASSLARVF. The DNA for the CDR3 is TGTGCCAGCAGCTTAGCTCGGGTCTTT.

The rearrangement links TRBV19 to TRBJ1-2; 7 bases are shared with TRBD1. The CDR3 is made up of 14 amino acids. V lost 5 bases and J lost 4; bases outside the gene matches: 7. CDR1 and CDR2 from the germline V gene are LNHDA and SQIVND (reference sequence). Written as DNA, the CDR3 is TGTGCCAGTAGTTTCCGGGACAGAACCTATGGCTACACCTTC. Its translation: CASSFRDRTYGYTF.

This clone was observed once. This rearrangement joins TRBV20-1 to TRBJ1-1; TRBD1 might be the D (6 bases). Germline lookup yields CDR1 DFQATT and CDR2 SNEGSKA (reference sequence). Trimming cost V 3 bases and J 8 bases, with 13 bases left between them. This CDR3 comprises 12 residues. CDR3 DNA: TGCAGTGCTAGTGAACCGGGACAAGAAGCTTTCTTT. As protein: CSASEPGQEAFF.

The chain combines TRBV5-8 with TRBJ2-7; possible D gene TRBD2, 5 bases. Trimming left V 5 bases short and J 1 base short, with 10 bases between. The germline CDR1 and CDR2 sequences are SGHTS and YDEGEE. This CDR3 contains 13 residues. The CDR3 coding sequence is TGTGCCAGCAGTTCCGGGGTTTCCTACGAGCAGTACTTC. It codes for CASSSGVSYEQYF.

The chain joins TRBV7-2 to TRBJ2-1, with D perhaps TRBD2 (5 bases). Germline CDR1 is SGHTA and CDR2 is FQGNSA. The CDR3 has 13 residues. V shed 5 bases and J shed 9 bases, with 14 bases lying between them. The CDR3 spells CASSRLAAAEQFF. The CDR3 DNA reads TGTGCCAGCAGCCGTCTAGCCGCGGCTGAGCAGTTCTTC.

The rearrangement uses TRBV7-2 and TRBJ1-1, with 7 bases identical to TRBD1. The V gene's germline CDR1 is SGHTA and CDR2 FQGNSA. V dropped 6 bases and J dropped 0; count of bases not matched to a gene: 4. The CDR3 spans 14 residues. The CDR3 DNA sequence: TGTGCCAGCAGGCCAGACAGGGTGAACACTGAAGCTTTCTTT. This sequence encodes CASRPDRVNTEAFF. The whole variable domain, filled in from reference TRBV7-2 and TRBJ1-1, reads GAGVSQSPSNKVTEKGKDVELRCDPISGHTALYWYRQSLGQGLEFLIYFQGNSAPDKSGLPSDRFSAERTGGSVSTLTIQRTQQEDSAVYLCASRPDRVNTEAFFGQGTRLTVV.

The CDR3 protein is CATSREGQRKYF. CDR3 in DNA: TGTGCCACCAGCAGAGAAGGCCAGAGGAAGTACTTC. The gene calls are TRBV15 and TRBJ2-7, with D unresolved. CDR1 LNHNV and CDR2 YYDKDF come from the germline V gene (reference sequence). V was pared by 0 bases and J by 11 bases, with 11 bases between. The CDR3 is 12 amino acids. The entire variable domain, with the rest obtained from reference TRBV15 and TRBJ2-7, is as follows: DAMVIQNPRYQVTQFGKPVTLSCSQTLNHNVMYWYQQKSSQAPKLLFHYYDKDFNNEADTPDNFQSRRPNTSFCFLDIRSPGLGDTAMYLCATSREGQRKYFGPGTRLTVT.

This clone was recorded only once. Other nucleotide sequences from this sample produce the same CDR3. J is TRBJ1-3 and V is TRBV6-5; unclear D gene. CDR1 is MNHEY and CDR2 is SVGAGI in the germline V gene. Trimming removed 0 bases at V and 0 bases at J, with 6 bases between. The CDR3 runs 15 residues. CDR3 region: CASSYSGSSGNTIYF. The CDR3 nucleotides are TGTGCCAGCAGTTACTCTGGGAGCTCTGGAAACACCATATATTTT.

This chain connects TRBV4-3 to TRBJ2-3, with D possibly matching TRBD1 (6 bases). Germline lookup yields CDR1 LGHNA and CDR2 YSLEER. This CDR3 has 18 residues. V was pared by 0 bases and J by 5 bases, with 21 bases between. DNA for the CDR3: TGCGCCAGCAGCCAAGATCCCAACTTGTTGGGCAGGGGAGATACGCAGTATTTT. Residues: CASSQDPNLLGRGDTQYF.